The 25 T cell receptor beta chains in this list originate from one sample, sequenced in a study of shared clonotypes between healthy human individuals. Clones were read by immunoSEQ multiplex PCR, and TCRdb kept only the in-frame ones, dropping some. The data show about 2 million clones, roughly 94% seen once. Sequencing was done on a sample of naive CD4+ T cells sorted from blood. The subset denotes: CD45RA+ positively selected. The receptors were gathered from a man younger than 30 in good health.

This clone has a single count. CDR3 bases: TGTGCCAGCAGCTTAGCCCGGGGGGGTGCCTACGAGCAGTACTTC. Protein product: CASSLARGGAYEQYF. V and J are TRBV7-2 and TRBJ2-7; 8 nucleotides match TRBD2. V was clipped by 0 bases and J by 2 bases; unmatched bases: 3. The CDR3 consists of 15 residues. Germline V gives CDR1 SGHTA, CDR2 FQGNSA.

V usage is TRBV7-3 and J usage is TRBJ2-2; 8 bases agree with TRBD1. The germline V gene has CDR1 SGHTA and CDR2 FQGTGA. The CDR3 contains 13 residues. J gave up 6 bases and V 4 bases, and 1 base lay outside the gene matches. In DNA form, the CDR3 reads TGTGCCAGCAGCTCGACAGGGGCCGGGGAGCTGTTTTTT. It is translated as CASSSTGAGELFF.

V is TRBV5-4 and J is TRBJ2-5; no firm D call. Trimming removed 4 bases from V and 3 bases from J, with 16 bases in between. CDR3 size: 15 residues. CDR1 is SGHNT and CDR2 is YYREEE in the germline V gene (reference sequence). The CDR3 region has the DNA TGTGCCAGCAGCCCCCGTGTTGGCGAAGAAGAGACCCAGTACTTC. It encodes CASSPRVGEEETQYF. The full variable domain, with the rest looked up from reference TRBV5-4 and TRBJ2-5, is ETGVTQSPTHLIKTRGQQVTLRCSSQSGHNTVSWYQQALGQGPQFIFQYYREEENGRGNFPPRFSGLQFPNYSSELNVNALELDDSALYLCASSPRVGEEETQYFGPGTRLLVL.

V usage is TRBV6-6 and J usage is TRBJ2-3; D possibly uses TRBD1 or TRBD2 (6 bases each). The CDR3 extends over 16 amino acids. From germline, CDR1 is MNHNY and CDR2 SVGAGI (reference sequence). Trimming stripped 4 bases from V and 7 bases from J, with 21 bases between. CDR3 protein: CASSSARGDPLYTQYF. In DNA form, the CDR3 reads TGTGCCAGCAGTTCCGCTAGGGGGGACCCCCTATATACGCAGTATTTT.

The chain carries TRBV7-2 and TRBJ1-2; D may be TRBD1 (5 bases). Looked up from germline, CDR1 is SGHTA and CDR2 is FQGNSA. The CDR3 has 15 residues. V lost 2 bases, J lost 6 bases, and 16 bases lay in between. The CDR3 nucleotides are TGTGCCAGCAGCTTACCCACCGGGGCTATTCATGGCTACACCTTC. Residues: CASSLPTGAIHGYTF.

V is TRBV7-2 and J is TRBJ1-6; D is undetermined. The CDR3 length is 14 residues. CDR1 SGHTA and CDR2 FQGNSA come from the germline V gene. V was cut by 2 bases and J by 7 bases, with 9 bases left in between. In DNA, the CDR3 is TGTGCCAGCAGCTTACTCGATGGGAATTCACCCCTCCACTTT. It translates to CASSLLDGNSPLHF.

The V and J genes are TRBV30 and TRBJ1-2, with D perhaps TRBD1 (5 bases). The CDR3 consists of 16 residues. V was shortened by 0 bases and J by 7 bases, with 21 bases between the two germline ends. Germline V gene lookup returns CDR1 GTSNPN and CDR2 SVGIG (reference sequence). CDR3 amino acids: CAWSVTLQGSARGYTF. The CDR3 region has the DNA TGTGCCTGGAGTGTAACTCTTCAGGGAAGTGCGCGTGGCTACACCTTC.

V usage is TRBV13 and J usage is TRBJ2-1; 10 bases align to TRBD2. The germline V gene has CDR1 PRHDT and CDR2 FYEKMQ (reference sequence). Trimming at V came to 1 base and at J to 9 bases, leaving 6 bases not matched to a gene. This CDR3 is 15 amino acids long. The CDR3 DNA reads as TGTGCCAGCAGCTTAGAACTAGCGGGAAGGGGTGAGCAGTTCTTC. It codes for CASSLELAGRGEQFF.

A remark on this clone: The sample holds other DNA sequences that translate to the same CDR3. The V call is TRBV7-9, the J call TRBJ1-1; 8 bases map to TRBD1. Germline V gene data show CDR1 as SEHNR and CDR2 as FQNEAQ (reference sequence). The CDR3 consists of 13 residues. With 5 bases clipped from V and 7 bases from J, the junction kept 6 bases outside the gene matches. The CDR3 spells CASSLGQGGEAFF. CDR3 bases: TGTGCCAGCAGCCTCGGACAGGGCGGTGAAGCTTTCTTT.

CDR3 in amino acids: CASSRGGNEQFF. Written as DNA, the CDR3 is TGTGCCAGCAGCCGCGGGGGCAATGAGCAGTTCTTC. J is TRBJ2-1 and V is TRBV11-2, with 7 bases matching TRBD2. The CDR3 is 12 amino acids. Per germline, CDR1 SGHAT and CDR2 FQNNGV. With V trimmed by 5 bases and J by 6 bases, 1 base remained unmatched.

The chain has TRBV25-1 and TRBJ2-5; 11 bases map to TRBD2. The CDR3 totals 18 residues. V dropped 4 bases and J dropped 5; count of bases not matched to a gene: 15. Germline V gives CDR1 MGHDK, CDR2 SYGVNS. The CDR3 sequence: CASSVGIAGGPGRETQYF. For the CDR3, the DNA is TGTGCCAGCAGTGTGGGAATAGCGGGGGGGCCAGGCCGGGAGACCCAGTACTTC. Based on the CDR3 plus reference TRBV25-1 and TRBJ2-5, the full variable domain is EADIYQTPRYLVIGTGKKITLECSQTMGHDKMYWYQQDPGMELHLIHYSYGVNSTEKGDLSSESTVSRIRTEHFPLTLESARPSHTSQYLCASSVGIAGGPGRETQYFGPGTRLLVL.

About this clone: This sample also contains other DNA sequences that code for the same CDR3. The chain carries TRBV6-5 and TRBJ2-7; the match to TRBD1 covers 10 bases. The germline V gene encodes CDR1 MNHEY and CDR2 SVGAGI. The ends lost 5 bases at V and 3 bases at J; junction bases unmatched: 4. This CDR3 is built from 14 residues. The DNA of the CDR3 is TGTGCCAGCAGTCGGACAGGGGGAGTCTACGAGCAGTACTTC. It is translated as CASSRTGGVYEQYF.

This rearrangement joins TRBV28 to TRBJ1-2; D gene unclear. The CDR3 contains 14 residues. With 5 bases removed from V and 4 bases from J, the gap between germline ends came to 14 bases. Germline CDR1 and CDR2: MDHEN and SYDVKM. The CDR3 sequence is CASSPPGLAYGYTF. The CDR3 nucleotides are TGTGCCAGCAGTCCTCCGGGGTTGGCCTATGGCTACACCTTC.

The chain carries TRBV29-1 and TRBJ2-5; 7 positions match TRBD2. The length of the CDR3 is 14 residues. CDR1 is SQVTM and CDR2 is ANQGSEA in the germline V gene. V lost 2 bases, J lost 5 bases, and 8 bases stayed unmatched. Written as DNA, the CDR3 is TGCAGCGTTGAACCAGCGGGAACGTGGGAGACCCAGTACTTC. It yields the protein CSVEPAGTWETQYF. Combining the CDR3 with reference TRBV29-1 and TRBJ2-5 gives the whole variable domain SAVISQKPSRDICQRGTSLTIQCQVDSQVTMMFWYRQQPGQSLTLIATANQGSEATYESGFVIDKFPISRPNLTFSTLTVSNMSPEDSSIYLCSVEPAGTWETQYFGPGTRLLVL.

This clone was seen just once. The chain employs TRBV5-1 and TRBJ1-1; possible D gene TRBD1, 6 bases. The germline V and J ends were trimmed by 0 bases and 1 base, with 13 bases remaining between them. This CDR3 has 16 residues. Germline V CDR1 and CDR2: SGHRS, YFSETQ. DNA for the CDR3: TGCGCCAGCAGCTTGGATGGCAGGGGCACGAACACTGAAGCTTTCTTT. This translates into CASSLDGRGTNTEAFF.

The rearrangement uses TRBV5-4 and TRBJ2-6, with TRBD1 identical over 10 bases. The CDR3 is 17 residues long. Germline V CDR1 and CDR2: SGHNT, YYREEE (reference sequence). V dropped 3 bases and J dropped 0; count of bases not matched to a gene: 3. The chain's CDR3 is CASSSGTGVSGANVLTF. CDR3 DNA sequence: TGTGCCAGCAGCTCCGGGACAGGGGTCTCTGGGGCCAACGTCCTGACTTTC.

CDR3: CASSLDRVTEKLFF. For the CDR3, the DNA is TGTGCCAGCAGCTTAGACAGGGTTACTGAAAAACTGTTTTTT. The V call is TRBV7-2, the J call TRBJ1-4; D may be TRBD1 (6 bases). This CDR3 has 14 amino acids. The germline V and J ends were trimmed by 1 base and 7 bases, with 10 bases remaining between them. Germline CDR1 is SGHTA and CDR2 is FQGNSA.

This chain connects TRBV4-1 to TRBJ1-4, with TRBD1 matching over 7 bases. The CDR3 loop spans 15 amino acids. CDR1 and CDR2 from the germline V gene are MGHRA and YSYEKL. The ends lost 3 bases at V and 3 bases at J; junction bases unmatched: 4. This CDR3 is CASSQPDRANEKLFF. The CDR3, as DNA: TGCGCCAGCAGCCAGCCTGACAGGGCTAATGAAAAACTGTTTTTT.

The chain combines TRBV19 with TRBJ1-1; D call uncertain. Germline loops: CDR1 LNHDA, CDR2 SQIVND (reference sequence). V shed 8 bases and J shed 7 bases, with 11 bases lying between them. The CDR3 runs 11 residues. For the CDR3, the DNA is TGTGCCAGTCTCAGGATTAATGAAGCTTTCTTT. Its translation is CASLRINEAFF.

The V gene is TRBV11-2, the J gene TRBJ2-5; TRBD1 or TRBD2 may be the D gene (5 bases each). The CDR3 is 15 amino acids. Trimming removed 5 bases from V and 2 bases from J, with 15 bases in between. Germline lookup yields CDR1 SGHAT and CDR2 FQNNGV. The CDR3 coding sequence is TGTGCCAGCAGCCCCCAATGGGGGATACAAGAGACCCAGTACTTC. Its protein product is CASSPQWGIQETQYF. Variable domain in full (rest from reference TRBV11-2 and TRBJ2-5): EAGVAQSPRYKIIEKRQSVAFWCNPISGHATLYWYQQILGQGPKLLIQFQNNGVVDDSQLPKDRFSAERLKGVDSTLKIQPAKLEDSAVYLCASSPQWGIQETQYFGPGTRLLVL.

The V and J genes are TRBV2 and TRBJ2-4; D gene unclear. This CDR3 comprises 11 residues. Deletions cut 4 bases from V and 11 bases from J, with 9 bases between. Germline V gene sequence: CDR1 SNHLY, CDR2 FYNNEI. CDR3 protein: CASSGGGVQYF. Here the CDR3 DNA reads TGTGCCAGCAGTGGTGGCGGAGTTCAGTACTTC.

The chain recombines TRBV4-3 with TRBJ2-7, with D perhaps matching TRBD2 (6 bases). This CDR3 contains 15 residues. Germline lookup yields CDR1 LGHNA and CDR2 YSLEER. V was pared by 1 base and J by 2 bases, with 12 bases between. Here the CDR3 reads CASSQGSSVPYEQYF. In DNA, the CDR3 is TGCGCCAGCAGCCAAGGGTCTAGCGTTCCCTACGAGCAGTACTTC.

The rearrangement uses TRBV6-6 and TRBJ1-6; D uncertain. CDR1 is MNHNY and CDR2 is SVGAGI in the germline V gene (reference sequence). The CDR3 spans 13 residues. V lost 2 bases and J lost 7, with 6 bases in between. CDR3 residues: CASSYQQNSPLHF. CDR3 bases: TGTGCCAGCAGTTACCAACAGAATTCACCCCTCCACTTT.

The chain is built from TRBV4-1 and TRBJ2-1; 8 bases line up with TRBD1. Germline CDR1 is MGHRA and CDR2 is YSYEKL. V lost 6 bases to trimming and J lost 6 bases; unmatched junction nucleotides: 13. This CDR3 spans 16 amino acids. The CDR3 is CASSPEQGVALNEQFF. DNA for the CDR3: TGCGCCAGCAGTCCAGAACAGGGGGTGGCACTCAATGAGCAGTTCTTC.

A remark on this clone: Other DNA sequences in this specimen translate into the identical CDR3. The rearrangement uses TRBV10-3 and TRBJ2-3, with D uncertain. The length of the CDR3 is 11 residues. From germline, CDR1 is ENHRY and CDR2 SYGVKD. Trimming took 4 bases from V and 5 from J, leaving 4 bases between them. The CDR3 sequence: CAISVGDTQYF. The CDR3, as DNA: TGTGCCATCAGTGTGGGAGATACGCAGTATTTT.